These 27 T cell receptor beta chains originate from one sample sequenced in a study of tissue T cells after allogeneic stem cell transplantation. Sequenced by immunoSEQ multiplex PCR; TCRdb stores in-frame clones only, minus some. The sample has about 500 clones; about 51% are singletons. Indicated time point: mouse harvest day 14 after allogeneic transplant. Mouse grafts combined 10^7 T-cell-depleted bone marrow cells with 10^6 splenic CD5+ T cells. Sequencing was performed on blood. The receptor source for this set is a female BALB/c mouse given C57BL/6 T cells with graft-versus-host disease after an allogeneic hematopoietic cell transplant.

Note on this clone: The gene names given are mouse names. The CDR3 goes on 1 residue after the read ends, and that part is filled in from the germline J gene. The J gene is TRBJ2-5, the V gene TRBV1; 7 nucleotides line up with TRBD1. Germline CDR1 NSQYPW, CDR2 LRSPGD (reference sequence). The CDR3 has 14 amino acids. V shed 3 bases and J 2 bases; nucleotides not matched to a gene: 2. The CDR3 is CTCSAPGGQDTQYF. CDR3 DNA (partial): TGCACCTGCAGTGCCCCAGGGGGCCAAGACACCCAGTAC. The full variable domain, rest sourced from reference TRBV1 and TRBJ2-5, is VTLLEQNPRWRLVPRGQAVNLRCILKNSQYPWMSWYQQDLQKQLQWLFTLRSPGDKEVKSLPGADYLATRVTDTELRLQVANMSQGRTLYCTCSAPGGQDTQYFGPGTRLLVL.

In the case of this clone: Germline and genes here are mouse. The sequence runs out 1 residue before the end of the CDR3; the remainder is reconstructed from the germline J gene. The V and J genes are TRBV26 and TRBJ2-4; the match to TRBD2 covers 11 bases. The CDR3 contains 13 residues. V was clipped by 6 bases and J by 6 bases; unmatched bases: 2. CDR1 is KGHPV and CDR2 is FQNQEV in the germline V gene (reference sequence). The part of the CDR3 DNA that was read is TGTGCCAGCAGCCGGACTGGGGGGAACACCTTGTAC. Its protein product is CASSRTGGNTLY. The CDR3 in its entirety is CASSRTGGNTLYF.

This clone was detected only once. Genes and germline come from the mouse. The read ends 1 residue before the CDR3 terminus; that terminus is restored from the germline J gene. The gene calls are TRBV16 and TRBJ2-5; D gene ambiguous. CDR1 SGHSA and CDR2 FRNQAP come from the germline V gene. Trimming took 0 bases from V and 5 from J, leaving 3 bases between them. The CDR3 totals 12 residues. CDR3: CASSLEADTQYF. The CDR3 DNA, read in part, is TGTGCAAGCAGCTTAGAGGCAGACACCCAGTAC.

Comments on this clone: Gene names and germline match the mouse. The read comes to an end 1 residue before the CDR3 does, leaving the germline J gene to fill in the end. The J gene is TRBJ1-4, the V gene TRBV2, with 10 bases that match TRBD1. From germline, CDR1 is LGHNA and CDR2 YSYQKL. The CDR3 length is 15 residues. Losses at the gene ends were 1 base for V and 5 bases for J; bases not matched to a gene: 1. CDR3 DNA, as far as it was read: TGTGCCAGCAGCCAAGTGGGACAGGGGAACGAAAGATTATTT. This gives the protein CASSQVGQGNERLF. The full CDR3 is CASSQVGQGNERLFF.

In regard to this clone: The gene symbols are mouse symbols. The CDR3 end falls 1 residue outside the read, so it is completed with the germline J gene. The genes are TRBV13-1 and TRBJ2-7, with D hard to call. This CDR3 contains 11 residues. The germline V and J ends were trimmed by 0 bases and 6 bases, with 4 bases remaining between them. Germline CDR1 is NSHNY and CDR2 is SYGAGN. Partial CDR3 DNA: TGTGCCAGCAGTGATGCAGGTGAACAGTAC. This encodes CASSDAGEQY. The whole CDR3 sequence reads CASSDAGEQYF.

Concerning this clone itself: Any gene name here is a mouse gene name. The sequenced part of the CDR3 DNA is TGTGCCAGCAGCTGGGGGGGTAGTCAAAACACCTTGTAC. Protein product: CASSWGGSQNTLY. The whole CDR3 sequence reads CASSWGGSQNTLYF. The chain employs TRBV4 and TRBJ2-4, with 7 bases that match TRBD2. Sequencing ends 1 residue short of the CDR3 end; the germline J gene provides the rest. Germline CDR1 is LGHDT and CDR2 is YNNKQL (reference sequence). The length of the CDR3 is 14 residues. Trimming cost V 4 bases and J 0 bases; bases outside gene matches: 1.

Comments on this clone: Gene names and germline refer to mouse. The read is 1 residue too short to cover the CDR3 end, so that end is filled in from the germline J gene. The rearrangement links TRBV3 to TRBJ2-1, with 12 bases lining up with TRBD2. The germline CDR1 and CDR2 sequences are SNHLY and FYNGKV (reference sequence). This CDR3 is 16 amino acids long. V lost 5 bases, J lost 1 base, and 3 bases stayed unmatched. CDR3 DNA, as far as it was read: TGTGCCAGCAGCCCGACTGGGGGGGCCAACTATGCTGAGCAGTTC. Translating it yields CASSPTGGANYAEQF. The complete CDR3 protein is CASSPTGGANYAEQFF.

Worth noting for this clone: The genes are named according to mouse. The CDR3 goes on 1 residue after the read ends, and that part is filled in from the germline J gene. The chain couples TRBV31 to TRBJ2-5, with 11 bases aligning to TRBD2. From germline, CDR1 is GKSSPN and CDR2 SITVG. Trimming removed 1 base from V and 4 bases from J; junction bases left unmatched: 4. The CDR3 runs to 15 residues. The covered CDR3 bases are TGTGCCTGGAGTCCTTGGACTGGGGGGAAAGACACCCAGTAC. It encodes CAWSPWTGGKDTQY. The CDR3 in its entirety is CAWSPWTGGKDTQYF.

With regard to this clone: Gene names are mouse gene names. From the germline J gene comes the end of the CDR3, since the read stops 1 residue before it. The chain employs TRBV5 and TRBJ1-1; possible D gene TRBD1, 6 bases. V dropped 0 bases and J dropped 1 base, with 12 bases sitting between them. In germline, CDR1 is LGHNA, CDR2 YNLKQL (reference sequence). This CDR3 contains 16 residues. CDR3 bases read: TGTGCCAGCAGCCAAGATCTTGGCAGGGGGAACACAGAAGTCTTC. Translating it yields CASSQDLGRGNTEVF. The entire CDR3 protein reads CASSQDLGRGNTEVFF.

About this clone: Mouse gene names apply. The read finishes 1 residue shy of the CDR3 end, and the germline J gene is used to complete it. The chain is built from TRBV23 and TRBJ2-4; TRBD1, the D gene given by the table, was not confirmed from the DNA. The CDR3 has 13 residues. CDR1 KGHTA and CDR2 FQNQQP come from the germline V gene. CDR3 loop: CSSSRDKQNTLYF. CDR3 DNA, as far as it was read: TGCTCCAGCAGCCGGGACAAACAAAACACCTTGTAC.

In the case of this clone: Gene names denote mouse genes. The read stops 1 residue short of the end of the CDR3; the missing end is completed from the germline J gene. The genes are TRBV19 and TRBJ2-7; D gene uncertain. CDR1 and CDR2 from the germline V gene are FNHDT and SITEND (reference sequence). This CDR3 has 11 residues. V was cut by 5 bases and J by 4 bases, with 7 bases left in between. The CDR3 spells CASRQNYEQYF. CDR3 DNA (partial): TGTGCCAGCAGGCAGAATTATGAACAGTAC.

Worth noting for this clone: Germline and genes: mouse. The read terminates 1 residue before the CDR3 end, so the remaining end is supplied by the germline J gene. The V and J genes are TRBV26 and TRBJ1-3, with D hard to call. In germline, CDR1 is KGHPV, CDR2 FQNQEV (reference sequence). The CDR3 consists of 15 residues. The germline V and J ends were trimmed by 4 bases and 1 base, with 11 bases remaining between them. The CDR3 sequence is CASSPRQTSGNTLYF. The CDR3 bases that were read are TGTGCCAGCAGTCCCCGACAAACATCTGGAAATACGCTCTAT.

With respect to this clone: Gene names are the mouse ones. The CDR3 end is not reached by the read, which stops 1 residue before it; the germline J gene fills it in. The J gene is TRBJ2-7, the V gene TRBV5; TRBD1 agrees at 8 bases. The CDR3 consists of 14 residues. The V gene end was trimmed by 0 bases and the J gene end by 4 bases; junction bases not matched to a gene: 2. Germline lookup yields CDR1 LGHNA and CDR2 YNLKQL (reference sequence). CDR3: CASSQEQGAYEQYF. CDR3 DNA (partial): TGTGCCAGCAGCCAAGAGCAGGGGGCTTATGAACAGTAC.

Only a few counts were recorded for this clone. The germline and genes are mouse ones. CDR3 region: CASSPGTGGAQEEQYF. The covered CDR3 bases are TGTGCCAGCTCCCCCGGGACTGGGGGGGCGCAGGAGGAACAGTAC. The chain links TRBV12-1 to TRBJ2-7, with TRBD2 matching over 14 bases. The read terminates 1 residue ahead of where the CDR3 ends, so the germline J gene completes it. Germline loops: CDR1 SGHSN, CDR2 HYEKVE. V lost 4 bases, J lost 7 bases, and 11 bases stayed unmatched. The CDR3 totals 16 residues.

On this clone itself: Gene and germline names: mouse. The sequenced fragment ends 1 residue before the CDR3 boundary, so the rest is inferred from the germline J gene. The chain couples TRBV26 to TRBJ2-1; TRBD1 agrees at 9 bases. The V gene's germline CDR1 is KGHPV and CDR2 FQNQEV (reference sequence). This CDR3 comprises 16 residues. V dropped 7 bases and J dropped 4; count of bases not matched to a gene: 11. CDR3 sequence reads: CASNLGTGRFYAEQFF. CDR3 bases read: TGTGCCAGCAACCTCGGGACAGGGAGATTTTATGCTGAGCAGTTC.

In its sample, this clone was seen a few times. Gene names are mouse gene names. The read comes to an end 1 residue before the CDR3 does, leaving the germline J gene to fill in the end. This chain uses TRBV13-3 with TRBJ2-7; TRBD2 aligns across 8 bases. This CDR3 is 13 amino acids long. Germline V gene lookup returns CDR1 NNHDY and CDR2 SYVADS. The ends lost 4 bases at V and 7 bases at J; junction bases unmatched: 7. CDR3 sequence reads: CASSPGGAGEQYF. The part of the CDR3 DNA that was read is TGTGCCAGCAGTCCCGGGGGGGCGGGAGAACAGTAC.

As to this clone: The genes and germline here are from mouse. The read comes to an end 1 residue before the CDR3 does, leaving the germline J gene to fill in the end. V and J are TRBV13-3 and TRBJ2-5; 11 nucleotides line up with TRBD2. CDR1 is NNHDY, CDR2 SYVADS, per germline. V shed 0 bases and J 6 bases; nucleotides not matched to a gene: 3. This CDR3 has 15 amino acids. CDR3 bases read: TGTGCCAGCAGTGATGACTGGGGGGGCGGGGACACCCAGTAC. As protein: CASSDDWGGGDTQY. Given in full, the CDR3 is CASSDDWGGGDTQYF.

This clone was seen only a few times. All gene names here are mouse names. The read gets to within 1 residue of the CDR3 end, and the germline J gene fills in the rest. V usage is TRBV3 and J usage is TRBJ2-7; TRBD2 matches 10 bases. CDR1 SNHLY and CDR2 FYNGKV come from the germline V gene (reference sequence). The CDR3 extends over 15 amino acids. V lost 5 bases and J lost 1; bases outside the gene matches: 5. CDR3 DNA, as far as it was read: TGTGCCAGCAGCCCAGACTGGGGGGCGTCCTATGAACAGTAC. It yields the protein CASSPDWGASYEQY. From start to end, the CDR3 is CASSPDWGASYEQYF.

As regards this clone: The germline and genes are mouse ones. The read ends 1 residue before the CDR3 terminus; that terminus is restored from the germline J gene. V gene TRBV26 combines with J gene TRBJ1-4; D is perhaps TRBD1 (6 bases). The CDR3 runs 14 residues. Deletions cut 2 bases from V and 2 bases from J, with 6 bases between. Germline assignment: CDR1 KGHPV and CDR2 FQNQEV (reference sequence). CDR3 protein: CASSLGQSNERLFF. Partial CDR3 DNA: TGTGCCAGCAGTCTGGGACAGTCCAACGAAAGATTATTT.

Comment on this clone: Gene names refer to mouse genes. The read is 1 residue too short to cover the CDR3 end, so that end is filled in from the germline J gene. This chain connects TRBV13-2 to TRBJ2-7, with D possibly called TRBD1 or TRBD2 (7 bases each). This CDR3 is 15 amino acids long. From germline, CDR1 is NNHNN and CDR2 SYGAGS (reference sequence). The V gene lost 2 bases and the J gene lost 7 bases, with 19 bases spanning the gap. CDR3 bases read: TGTGCCAGCGGTGACCCAGGGGGGGTATTGGGAGAACAGTAC. Encoded protein: CASGDPGGVLGEQY. The entire CDR3 reads CASGDPGGVLGEQYF.

As for this clone: Gene names are the mouse ones. The read halts 1 residue ahead of the CDR3 end, with the missing end drawn from the germline J gene. The J gene is TRBJ1-6, the V gene TRBV13-2; no clear D gene. TRBJ1-6 is an ORF, with its function uncertain. The length of the CDR3 is 14 residues. The germline gives CDR1 NNHNN, CDR2 SYGAGS (reference sequence). Trimming cost V 2 bases and J 0 bases, with 3 bases left between them. CDR3 DNA (partial): TGTGCCAGCGGTGACAGTTCCTATAATTCGCCCCTCTAC. This encodes CASGDSSYNSPLY. In full, the CDR3 reads CASGDSSYNSPLYF.

This clone was detected only a few times. All gene names here are mouse names. The read gets to within 1 residue of the CDR3 end, and the germline J gene fills in the rest. The rearrangement uses TRBV17 and TRBJ2-1, with 7 positions matching TRBD1. Germline V lookup: CDR1 MNHDT, CDR2 YYDKIL. The CDR3 length is 13 residues. With V trimmed by 6 bases and J by 3 bases, 2 bases remained unmatched. Partial CDR3 DNA: TGTGCTAGCAGCTGGGACAGCTATGCTGAGCAGTTC. Protein product: CASSWDSYAEQF. The whole CDR3 sequence is CASSWDSYAEQFF.

This clone appeared once. Genes and germline are mouse. The CDR3 end falls 1 residue outside the read, so it is completed with the germline J gene. This sequence joins TRBV3 and TRBJ2-5, with TRBD2 matching 8 bases. This CDR3 contains 14 residues. In germline, CDR1 is SNHLY, CDR2 FYNGKV (reference sequence). J was trimmed by 3 bases and V by 5 bases; bases with no gene match: 4. The sequenced CDR3 bases are TGTGCCAGCAGCGCCCGGGACTGGCAAGACACCCAGTAC. Its protein is CASSARDWQDTQY. The complete CDR3 protein is CASSARDWQDTQYF.

Of note for this clone: Any gene name here is a mouse gene name. The read ends 1 residue early relative to the CDR3; the germline J gene fills the gap. The chain recombines TRBV26 with TRBJ2-4, with TRBD2 matching over 9 bases. The CDR3 contains 16 residues. Germline V lookup: CDR1 KGHPV, CDR2 FQNQEV (reference sequence). Trimming took 3 bases from V and 0 from J; bases not matched to a gene: 4. CDR3 DNA, as far as it was read: TGTGCCAGCAGTCTTTGGGGGGGCGCTAGTCAAAACACCTTGTAC. Residues: CASSLWGGASQNTLY. The complete CDR3 reads CASSLWGGASQNTLYF.

On this clone itself: Any gene name here is a mouse gene name. The CDR3 end falls 1 residue outside the read, so it is completed with the germline J gene. This chain uses TRBV13-3 with TRBJ2-1; 13 nucleotides line up with TRBD2. After removal of 5 bases from V and 6 bases from J, the junction contained 8 bases not matched to a gene. Germline-derived CDR1 and CDR2 are NNHDY and SYVADS. This CDR3 spans 16 amino acids. The DNA read from the CDR3 is TGTGCCAGCAGCCCCGGACTGGGGGGGCGAGGTGCTGAGCAGTTC. It translates to CASSPGLGGRGAEQF. The CDR3, in full, reads CASSPGLGGRGAEQFF.

This clone appeared once. All gene names here are mouse names. Sequencing ends 1 residue short of the CDR3 end; the germline J gene provides the rest. This sequence joins TRBV15 and TRBJ2-2; TRBD1 or TRBD2 may be the D gene (5 bases each). CDR1 is SGHND, CDR2 FRSKSL, per germline. This CDR3 has 12 residues. V was cut by 6 bases and J by 4 bases, with 6 bases left in between. CDR3 residues: CASRGTTGQLYF. CDR3 DNA, as far as it was read: TGTGCCAGCAGGGGGACCACCGGGCAGCTCTAC.

Remarks on this clone: Gene names are mouse gene names. The read terminates 1 residue ahead of where the CDR3 ends, so the germline J gene completes it. The chain is built from TRBV26 and TRBJ1-2; TRBD1 aligns across 8 bases. V trimming: 5 bases; J trimming: 5 bases; junction bases outside the gene matches: 7. Germline-derived CDR1 and CDR2 are KGHPV and FQNQEV (reference sequence). The CDR3 is made up of 14 amino acids. CDR3 sequence reads: CASSYTGGGSDYTF. CDR3 bases read: TGTGCCAGCAGTTATACAGGGGGGGGGTCCGACTACACC.